What follows are 22 T cell receptor beta chains derived from one specimen sequenced in a study of CD8 T cells in Susac syndrome (dated by TCRdb to the late 2010s). The method was the immunoSEQ multiplex PCR assay. RNA was extracted using the RNeasy kit, and roughly 0.45 to 1 microgram was reverse transcribed with random hexamers. The raw public reads went through TCRdb reprocessing: fastp at Q25, MiXCR clone calling, in-frame beta chains kept. Entries that share a CDR3 protein sequence are merged under the most common genes and DNA. Here the sample has about 180,000 distinct CDR3 sequences; approximately 94% occur a single time. Under 0.095% of the sample is held by the ten biggest clonotypes. Sequenced material: CD4+ T cells from PBMCs. Receptors originate from a human donor with multiple sclerosis.

The CDR3 DNA is TGCAGCGTTGTGGGACATTTGAACACTGAAGCTTTCTTT. It codes for CSVVGHLNTEAFF. The chain has TRBV29-1 and TRBJ1-1, with D perhaps matching TRBD1 (6 bases). V gave up 4 bases and J gave up 0 bases, with 9 bases separating them. Germline CDR1 reads SQVTM; CDR2 reads ANQGSEA. This CDR3 contains 13 residues. Full variable domain (missing parts from reference TRBV29-1 and TRBJ1-1): SAVISQKPSRDICQRGTSLTIQCQVDSQVTMMFWYRQQPGQSLTLIATANQGSEATYESGFVIDKFPISRPNLTFSTLTVSNMSPEDSSIYLCSVVGHLNTEAFFGQGTRLTVV.

V gene TRBV27 combines with J gene TRBJ2-7, with D possibly being TRBD1 (6 bases). This CDR3 contains 12 residues. V dropped 3 bases and J dropped 6 bases, with 9 bases sitting between them. Per germline, CDR1 MNHEY and CDR2 SMNVEV (reference sequence). In DNA form, the CDR3 reads TGTGCCAGCAGTTTTTTAGGGGGCGAGCAGTACTTC. This gives the protein CASSFLGGEQYF.

The chain joins TRBV4-3 to TRBJ2-5; TRBD2 matches 7 bases. The CDR3 spans 15 residues. The trim removed 1 base at V and 5 bases at J, leaving 7 bases unmatched. The V gene's germline CDR1 is LGHNA and CDR2 YSLEER. CDR3 in DNA: TGCGCCAGCAGCCAAGCCTGGACTAGTATTGAGACCCAGTACTTC. Residues: CASSQAWTSIETQYF.

This sequence joins TRBV20-1 and TRBJ2-7; weak D call: TRBD2 (5 bases). Germline CDR1 DFQATT, CDR2 SNEGSKA (reference sequence). The CDR3 is made up of 14 amino acids. The V and J ends lost 3 bases and 0 bases respectively, with 12 bases between them. For the CDR3, the DNA is TGCAGTGCTAGCAGCAGCGGAGGCTCCTACGAGCAGTACTTC. It codes for CSASSSGGSYEQYF.

The rearrangement joins TRBV19 to TRBJ2-1; D might be TRBD2 (5 bases). The CDR3 runs 17 residues. Germline CDR1 LNHDA, CDR2 SQIVND (reference sequence). The V and J ends lost 3 bases and 2 bases respectively, with 17 bases between them. In nucleotides, the CDR3 is TGTGCCAGTAGTATTAGCGTGGGCCCCGGGGCCTACAATGAGCAGTTCTTC. The encoded protein is CASSISVGPGAYNEQFF. The whole variable domain, remainder taken from reference TRBV19 and TRBJ2-1, is DGGITQSPKYLFRKEGQNVTLSCEQNLNHDAMYWYRQDPGQGLRLIYYSQIVNDFQKGDIAEGYSVSREKKESFPLTVTSAQKNPTAFYLCASSISVGPGAYNEQFFGPGTRLTVL.

The chain links TRBV6-5 to TRBJ1-1, with unresolved D. This CDR3 is built from 14 residues. V was shortened by 0 bases and J by 7 bases, with 12 bases between the two germline ends. Germline V gene data show CDR1 as MNHEY and CDR2 as SVGAGI. The CDR3 region has the DNA TGTGCCAGCAGTTACTCGACCCGGGGAGTTGAAGCTTTCTTT. Translation gives CASSYSTRGVEAFF.

The chain uses TRBV12-3 or TRBV12-4 and TRBJ1-2, with D possibly TRBD1 on 6 matching bases. The CDR3 sequence is 14 residues long. Deletions cut 7 bases from V and 7 bases from J, with 19 bases between. As DNA, the CDR3 is TGTGCCAGCAACTCTCAGGACAGACGCCCTGGCTACACCTTC. It encodes CASNSQDRRPGYTF.

The chain combines TRBV29-1 with TRBJ2-7; D tentatively reads TRBD1 or TRBD2 (5 bases each). Germline values: CDR1 SQVTM, CDR2 ANQGSEA. V was trimmed by 3 bases and J by 6 bases, leaving 18 bases between them. The CDR3 contains 14 residues. CDR3 region: CSVDSRGDAGEQYF. As DNA, the CDR3 is TGCAGCGTTGACTCGAGGGGAGATGCGGGCGAGCAGTACTTC.

The chain is built from TRBV7-2 and TRBJ2-7, with D possibly being TRBD1 (6 bases). This CDR3 spans 14 amino acids. V was pared by 3 bases and J by 4 bases, with 13 bases between. Germline CDR1 is SGHTA and CDR2 is FQGNSA. The CDR3 DNA reads TGTGCCAGCAGCTTGGGGGCGAAGCGGTACGAGCAGTACTTC. It yields the protein CASSLGAKRYEQYF.

This chain uses TRBV20-1 with TRBJ2-1; D not resolved. The germline V gene encodes CDR1 DFQATT and CDR2 SNEGSKA (reference sequence). Trimming removed 6 bases from V and 8 bases from J, with 14 bases in between. The CDR3 spans 12 residues. The CDR3 coding sequence is TGCAGTGCCACAAATACATGGGATGAGCAGTTCTTC. Protein: CSATNTWDEQFF.

This rearrangement joins TRBV30 to TRBJ2-5; the D is unclear. This CDR3 is 13 amino acids long. Germline CDR1 reads GTSNPN; CDR2 reads SVGIG (reference sequence). Trimming cost V 3 bases and J 7 bases, with 15 bases left between them. CDR3 in amino acids: CAWRKDPIGTQYF. The DNA of the CDR3 is TGTGCCTGGAGAAAGGACCCGATCGGGACCCAGTACTTC.

The chain joins TRBV2 to TRBJ1-5, with D tentatively TRBD1 (6 bases). The CDR3 covers 13 residues. The germline CDR1 and CDR2 sequences are SNHLY and FYNNEI. The V end lost 6 bases, the J end lost 4 bases, and 10 bases lay between the germline ends. The CDR3 loop reads CASRPDRNQPQHF. Written as DNA, the CDR3 is TGTGCCAGCAGACCGGACAGAAATCAGCCCCAGCATTTT. Full variable domain (remainder filled in from reference TRBV2 and TRBJ1-5): EPEVTQTPSHQVTQMGQEVILRCVPISNHLYFYWYRQILGQKVEFLVSFYNNEISEKSEIFDDQFSVERPDGSNFTLKIRSTKLEDSAMYFCASRPDRNQPQHFGDGTRLSIL.

The V call is TRBV30, the J call TRBJ2-2; no reliable D call. This CDR3 has 12 residues. Germline V gives CDR1 GTSNPN, CDR2 SVGIG (reference sequence). Trimming cost V 5 bases and J 1 base, with 5 bases left between them. The CDR3 DNA is TGTGCCTGGGGGAAGAACACCGGGGAGCTGTTTTTT. Amino acid sequence: CAWGKNTGELFF.

This chain connects TRBV24-1 to TRBJ1-5; possible D gene TRBD1, 5 bases. Germline-derived CDR1 and CDR2 are KGHDR and SFDVKD. V gave up 0 bases and J gave up 0 bases, with 8 bases separating them. The CDR3 is 16 amino acids. DNA for the CDR3: TGTGCCACCAGTGATTTGGGGACGGTTAGCAATCAGCCCCAGCATTTT. Its translation: CATSDLGTVSNQPQHF.

This clonotype was counted once. The rearrangement joins TRBV20-1 to TRBJ2-7, with 8 bases identical to TRBD1. Trimming cost V 3 bases and J 0 bases; bases outside gene matches: 7. CDR1 is DFQATT and CDR2 is SNEGSKA in the germline V gene (reference sequence). This CDR3 has 15 amino acids. CDR3 in DNA: TGCAGTGCTAGCCCAGGGGGCTCCAGCTCCTACGAGCAGTACTTC. Its protein product is CSASPGGSSSYEQYF.

The CDR3 sequence is CASSQDRAGYTF. As DNA, the CDR3 is TGTGCCAGCAGCCAGGACAGGGCCGGCTACACCTTC. The gene calls are TRBV12-3 or TRBV12-4 and TRBJ1-2; 8 positions agree with TRBD1. The CDR3 is 12 amino acids. The V and J ends lost 6 bases and 8 bases, in that order; junction bases with no gene match: 5.

CDR3 DNA: TGTGCCAGCAGCATTGACAGGGAGCAGGAGTACTTC. This sequence encodes CASSIDREQEYF. This chain links TRBV12-3 or TRBV12-4 with TRBJ2-7, with 7 bases identical to TRBD1. There are 12 residues in the CDR3. J gave up 11 bases and V 6 bases, and 10 bases lay outside the gene matches.

The J gene is TRBJ2-6, the V gene TRBV6-6; D unclear. CDR1 and CDR2 from the germline V gene are MNHNY and SVGAGI (reference sequence). This CDR3 comprises 15 residues. V lost 5 bases, J lost 0 bases, and 8 bases lay in between. The CDR3 nucleotides read TGTGCCAGCAGTACGACGTCCTCTGGGGCCAACGTCCTGACTTTC. Translated, it gives CASSTTSSGANVLTF.

J is TRBJ2-3 and V is TRBV20-1; TRBD2 is a possible D gene (6 bases). There are 17 residues in the CDR3. CDR1 is DFQATT, CDR2 SNEGSKA, per germline (reference sequence). The V end was cut by 0 bases, the J end by 4 bases, with 20 bases between. CDR3 in amino acids: CSARDPRGTGVADTQYF. CDR3 nucleotide sequence: TGCAGTGCTAGAGATCCCCGTGGGACGGGGGTCGCAGATACGCAGTATTTT.

The chain couples TRBV13 to TRBJ1-1; a possible D gene is TRBD1 (6 bases). The length of the CDR3 is 13 residues. V lost 8 bases and J 7 bases, leaving 17 bases between the germline ends. Germline-derived CDR1 and CDR2 are PRHDT and FYEKMQ (reference sequence). Here the CDR3 reads CASSPRGAVEAFF. The CDR3, as DNA: TGTGCCAGCTCCCCGAGGGGGGCCGTTGAAGCTTTCTTT.

In its sample, this clonotype was seen once. The chain joins TRBV2 to TRBJ2-5, with D tentatively TRBD1 (5 bases). The CDR3 spans 13 residues. The V end was cut by 4 bases, the J end by 5 bases, with 11 bases between. The germline CDR1 and CDR2 sequences are SNHLY and FYNNEI. The CDR3 reads CASSGGWSETQYF. In DNA form, the CDR3 reads TGTGCCAGCAGTGGGGGCTGGAGCGAGACCCAGTACTTC.

This chain joins TRBV4-1 and TRBJ2-1; TRBD1 matches 10 bases. With 1 base clipped from V and 7 bases from J, the junction kept 4 bases outside the gene matches. CDR1 MGHRA and CDR2 YSYEKL come from the germline V gene. The CDR3 runs to 15 residues. In nucleotides, the CDR3 is TGCGCCAGCAGCCAAGTGGGGGACAGGGGAAATGAGCAGTTCTTC. It codes for CASSQVGDRGNEQFF.